This note documents a single T cell receptor (beta chain) sequence. Its antigen remains undetermined. No much larger clone exists at a distance of one base, and base qualities are not known. V is pruned by 5 bases and J by 0 bases, leaving 9 bases of the junction without a gene match. The CDR1 and CDR2 encoded by the germline V gene are SGHTA and FQGTGA. The CDR3 runs 17 amino acids, cysteine and phenylalanine included. Only the CDR3 DNA stays, 51 bases, in frame from base 1. The sample comes from a study of T cell responses to AZD1222 COVID-19 vaccine (dated by TCRdb to about 2021). As for the study more broadly: AZD1222 recipients with second doses at about 4 weeks or about 12 weeks were pooled, because spike-specific TCR depth and breadth did not differ between schedules. Enrollment into the trials was organized by age into subgroups of 18-55, 56-69 and 70-plus years, and those subgroups contained approximately 160, 26 and 62 TCR-sequenced participants, respectively. A total of 230 to 250 trial participants underwent TCR sequencing, of whom some 200 had received two doses of AZD1222 and around 26 had received two doses of the MenACWY control vaccine. Paper-wide results and their limitations: Epitopes outside the regions mutated in the B.1.351 and B.1.1.7 variants were reportedly recognized by nearly half of the unique spike-specific TCRs. Participants were mostly white British, with more females than males. The authors suggested clonal diversity may have been underestimated. Conclusions about previously exposed vaccinees are limited, since just six AZD1222 recipients were seropositive for SARS-CoV-2 at baseline. After two AZD1222 doses, both the breadth and the depth of spike-specific TCRs were significantly higher than at day 0 and than in MenACWY recipients. No day 14 peak-response samples were available, so repertoires were characterized only after the peak T cell response. In the small 56-69-year group, the increase in depth fell short of significance, most likely because of low power. The vaccine-associated CD4 TCRs covered the entire spike protein, and the dominant responses fell in regions 160-218 and 743-854.

The CDR3 regions of human TCRbeta chains were subjected to immunosequencing. The study's own analysis went as follows. TCRs in the repertoires were compared against a reference library of SARS-CoV-2-specific TCRs that had been generated with the MIRA antigen-specificity platform. Breadth was defined as the fraction of unique TCRs that were SARS-CoV-2-associated, and depth was defined as the fraction of total T cells that were SARS-CoV-2-associated. Using the MIRA data, each spike-specific TCR was mapped to the spike region that the TCR reacts to and placed in a CD4 or CD8 class. Log10-transformed breadth and depth values were compared by one-way ANOVA with Sidak's multiple comparisons tests. The source is immuneACCESS, and TCRdb retained only in-frame sequences with V and J called. Part of the clones is not carried over; for the studies checked, unresolved V genes explain less than half of this, and the remainder is unexplained. V and J calls and clone size are given by that table; D and trimming were obtained from the DNA. This sample has tens of thousands of clones in its table, and around nine tenths of those were observed once. Roughly 5% of the sample belongs to the ten largest clones.

The sample's time point label, decoded: baseline before first vaccination. Vaccinee samples were obtained from the UK trials COV001 and COV002, which included a single-blind randomized controlled phase 2/3 trial of AZD1222 (ChAdOx1 nCoV-19) in healthy adults. For TCRbeta chain sequencing, PBMC samples from trial participants were taken at day 0 and at day 28 after the second dose. This chain is built from TRBV7-3 and TRBJ2-3, with 9 junctional bases fitting TRBD2. This TCR came from an adult in good health. The sample consisted of peripheral blood, taken on day 0 of AZD1222 vaccination. In nucleotide form, the sequence is TGTGCCAGCAGCCTGCGCCTAGCGGGGATTAGCACAGATACGCAGTATTTT. This is translated as CASSLRLAGISTDTQYF.